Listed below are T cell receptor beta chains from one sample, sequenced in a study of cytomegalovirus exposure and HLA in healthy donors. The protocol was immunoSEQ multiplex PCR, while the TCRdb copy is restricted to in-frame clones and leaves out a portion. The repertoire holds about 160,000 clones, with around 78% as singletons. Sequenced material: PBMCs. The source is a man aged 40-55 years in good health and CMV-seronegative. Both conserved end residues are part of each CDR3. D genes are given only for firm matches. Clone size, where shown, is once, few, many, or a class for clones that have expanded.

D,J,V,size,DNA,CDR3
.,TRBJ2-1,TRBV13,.,TGTGCCAGCAGCTCCGACAGGGAGGCTGAGCAGTTCTTC,CASSSDREAEQFF
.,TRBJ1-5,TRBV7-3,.,TGTGCCAGCAGCTCGGACTCTAGCAATCAGCCCCAGCATTTT,CASSSDSSNQPQHF
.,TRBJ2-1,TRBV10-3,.,TGTGCCATCAGCGCACCCAGCGGAACCTACAATGAGCAGTTCTTC,CAISAPSGTYNEQFF
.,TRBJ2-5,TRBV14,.,TGTGCCAGCGGTGAGGTGGAAGAGACCCAGTACTTC,CASGEVEETQYF
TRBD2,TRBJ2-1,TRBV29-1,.,TGCAGCGGGAGCGGGAGAGGTCCCAATGAGCAGTTCTTC,CSGSGRGPNEQFF
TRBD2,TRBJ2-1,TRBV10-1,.,TGCGCCAGCAGTCTGAGCGGGGCCTCCTACAATGAGCAGTTCTTC,CASSLSGASYNEQFF
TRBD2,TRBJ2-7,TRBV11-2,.,TGTGCCAGCAGCTCCAAAAATCTAGCGGGGATAACCTACGAGCAGTACTTC,CASSSKNLAGITYEQYF
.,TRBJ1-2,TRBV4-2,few,TGTGCCAGCAGCCATGCAGAAGTGACAGGCGATAACTATGGCTACACCTTC,CASSHAEVTGDNYGYTF
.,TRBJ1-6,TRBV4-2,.,TGTGCCAGCAGCCAAGATCTAAGTAAACCCCTCCACTTT,CASSQDLSKPLHF
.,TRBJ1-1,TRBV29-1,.,TGCAGCGTTGATGTCGGCGGGAACACTGAAGCTTTCTTT,CSVDVGGNTEAFF
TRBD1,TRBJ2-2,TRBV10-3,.,TGTGCCATCAGTAAACCCAGACCGGGACAGGCCAACACCGGGGAGCTGTTTTTT,CAISKPRPGQANTGELFF
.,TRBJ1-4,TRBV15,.,TGTGCCACCAGCAGGGGTCTAACAGGGACCAATGAAAAACTGTTTTTT,CATSRGLTGTNEKLFF
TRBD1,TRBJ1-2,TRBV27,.,TGTGCCAGCAGTTCAGACAGGGGAAATCGTGGCTACACCTTC,CASSSDRGNRGYTF
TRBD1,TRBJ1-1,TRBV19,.,TGTGCCAGTAGTGCAGGACAGGGGGCACCCGAAGCTTTCTTT,CASSAGQGAPEAFF
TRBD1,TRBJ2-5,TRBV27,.,TGTGCCAGCAGTTTATCGGGGACAGGGCCAGAGACCCAGTACTTC,CASSLSGTGPETQYF
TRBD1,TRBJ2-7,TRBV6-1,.,TGTGCCAGTCGTCGGGACAGGACAGAGCAGTACTTC,CASRRDRTEQYF
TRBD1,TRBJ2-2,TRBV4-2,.,TGTGCCAGCAGCCTCGGACAGGGACGGACCGGGGAGCTGTTTTTT,CASSLGQGRTGELFF
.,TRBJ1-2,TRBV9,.,TGTGCCAGCAGCGTCTCTCCCGGGAGGAGTAACTATGGCTACACCTTC,CASSVSPGRSNYGYTF
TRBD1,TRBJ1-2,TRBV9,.,TGTGCCAGCAGCGTAGCTGACAGGGTTCTCTATGGCTACACCTTC,CASSVADRVLYGYTF
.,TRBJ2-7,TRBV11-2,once,TGTGCCAGCGACAATTACTACGAGCAGTACTTC,CASDNYYEQYF
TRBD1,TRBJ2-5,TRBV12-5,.,TGTGCTAGTGGTTTGCCCACAGGGGGGCTAAACTTC,CASGLPTGGLNF
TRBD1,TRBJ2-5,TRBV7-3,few,TGTGCCAGCAGCTTAGGGACAGGACCCCAAGAGACCCAGTACTTC,CASSLGTGPQETQYF
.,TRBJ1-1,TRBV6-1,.,TGTGCCAGCAGGACAGTTTTCTACACTGAAGCTTTCTTT,CASRTVFYTEAFF
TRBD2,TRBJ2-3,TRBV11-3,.,TGTGCCAGCAGCTTACGTAGCGGGAGCACAGATACGCAGTATTTT,CASSLRSGSTDTQYF
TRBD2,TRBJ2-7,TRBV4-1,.,TGCGCCAGCAGCCAAGATCCTAGCGGGGGCTACGAGCAGTACTTC,CASSQDPSGGYEQYF
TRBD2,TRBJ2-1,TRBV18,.,TGTGCCAGCTCACCCATGACTAGCGGGACCTACAATGAGCAGTTCTTC,CASSPMTSGTYNEQFF
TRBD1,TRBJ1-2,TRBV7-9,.,TGTGCCAGCAGCCGGACAGGGGGCTATTGGTTCGGCTACACCTTC,CASSRTGGYWFGYTF
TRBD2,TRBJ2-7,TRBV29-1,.,TGCAGCGTTGAAATCCGGGGGGCCTACGAGCAGTACTTC,CSVEIRGAYEQYF
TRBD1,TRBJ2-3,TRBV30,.,TGTGCCTGGAGTGTCGGGAGACAGGGGACAGATACGCAGTATTTT,CAWSVGRQGTDTQYF